A single sample is the source of the 5 T cell receptor beta chains below, sequenced in a study of cytomegalovirus exposure and HLA in healthy donors. The PCR used 60 Vbeta and 13 Jbeta primers. Clones were sequenced by immunoSEQ multiplex PCR, and TCRdb holds only the in-frame ones, with some missing. The sample lists fewer than 200,000 clones, under 80% occurring once. Sequencing was done on a sample of PBMCs. The source of these receptors is a human donor in good health.

The genes are TRBV30 and TRBJ2-5; D is perhaps TRBD2 (5 bases). Trimming stripped 4 bases from V and 4 bases from J, with 13 bases between. This CDR3 is built from 13 residues. Germline assignment: CDR1 GTSNPN and CDR2 SVGIG (reference sequence). The CDR3 loop reads CAWNPMAGETQYF. CDR3 nucleotides: TGTGCCTGGAACCCTATGGCGGGAGAGACCCAGTACTTC.

The chain uses TRBV4-1 and TRBJ2-7; D may be TRBD2 (7 bases). Germline loops: CDR1 MGHRA, CDR2 YSYEKL. CDR3 length: 13 residues. Between the trimmed V and J ends, which lost 0 bases and 11 bases, there was a span of 14 bases. CDR3 sequence reads: CASSQDPTGGKYF. As DNA, the CDR3 is TGCGCCAGCAGCCAAGATCCGACGGGGGGCAAGTACTTC.

J is TRBJ1-5 and V is TRBV2, with D possibly being TRBD1 (5 bases). The CDR3 consists of 15 residues. Trimming stripped 4 bases from V and 4 bases from J, with 14 bases between. CDR1 and CDR2 (germline): SNHLY, FYNNEI. The CDR3 DNA reads as TGTGCCAGCAGTGGTAGGGTGGGGGGGAATCAGCCCCAGCATTTT. Its protein is CASSGRVGGNQPQHF.

The chain employs TRBV5-4 and TRBJ2-5, with 12 bases identical to TRBD2. The V gene end was trimmed by 2 bases and the J gene end by 2 bases; junction bases not matched to a gene: 4. CDR3 length: 16 amino acids. Germline lookup yields CDR1 SGHNT and CDR2 YYREEE (reference sequence). The CDR3 region has the DNA TGTGCCAGCAGCTTAGGGACTAGCGGGTGGCAAGAGACCCAGTACTTC. It translates to CASSLGTSGWQETQYF.

The rearrangement joins TRBV5-1 to TRBJ1-2; D may be TRBD1 (5 bases). V shed 0 bases and J shed 6 bases, with 15 bases lying between them. CDR1 is SGHRS and CDR2 is YFSETQ in the germline V gene. CDR3 size: 15 residues. CDR3 in DNA: TGCGCCAGCAGCTTGGAGGGCAGGGATATGGATGGCTACACCTTC. This encodes CASSLEGRDMDGYTF.